These T cell receptor beta chains were read from a single sample in a study of T-cell memory formation after mild COVID-19. TCRdb passed the 5' RACE reads through MiXCR, listing each CDR3 protein once. This table holds hundreds of thousands of distinct CDR3 sequences, approximately 8.4% found once. Sequences were obtained from PBMCs or a T cell subset sorted from them (not recorded which). The receptor set was obtained from a man between 18 and 29 years old who had mild COVID-19 (a few samples of this study predate the infection). Cell type and time point are not known. Both conserved end residues are part of each CDR3. Each record gives: J gene, D gene, clone size, V gene, CDR3 protein, CDR3 DNA. D genes are given only for firm matches. The listing skips clone size in some rows; elsewhere it reads once, few, many or a size class.

j_gene: TRBJ2-3; d_gene: .; abundance: few; v_gene: TRBV29-1; CDR3aa: CSVQVWGSTDTQYF; CDR3nt: TGCAGCGTTCAAGTTTGGGGTAGCACAGATACGCAGTATTTT
j_gene: TRBJ1-2; d_gene: .; abundance: .; v_gene: TRBV6-2/TRBV6-3; CDR3aa: CASSSEYGYTF; CDR3nt: TGTGCCAGCAGTTCAGAATATGGCTACACCTTC
j_gene: TRBJ2-4; d_gene: TRBD1; abundance: .; v_gene: TRBV7-9; CDR3aa: CASSSLPGTGKNIQYF; CDR3nt: TGTGCCAGCAGCTCCTTACCCGGGACAGGGAAAAACATTCAGTACTTC
j_gene: TRBJ1-1; d_gene: .; abundance: few; v_gene: TRBV18; CDR3aa: CASSPLGAMNTEAFF; CDR3nt: TGTGCCAGCTCACCCCTGGGGGCAATGAACACTGAAGCTTTCTTT
j_gene: TRBJ1-2; d_gene: TRBD1; abundance: .; v_gene: TRBV12-3/TRBV12-4; CDR3aa: CASRQGLNGYTF; CDR3nt: TGTGCCAGCAGACAGGGGTTGAATGGCTACACCTTC
j_gene: TRBJ2-7; d_gene: .; abundance: many; v_gene: TRBV4-3; CDR3aa: CASSLKQGYEQYF; CDR3nt: TGCGCCAGCAGCCTAAAACAGGGTTACGAGCAGTACTTC
j_gene: TRBJ1-6; d_gene: .; abundance: .; v_gene: TRBV4-1; CDR3aa: CASSQDGTRAVHF; CDR3nt: TGCGCCAGCAGCCAAGACGGGACACGGGCAGTCCACTTT
j_gene: TRBJ1-5; d_gene: .; abundance: .; v_gene: TRBV6-1; CDR3aa: CASSEGGDQPQHF; CDR3nt: TGTGCCAGCAGTGAAGGGGGGGATCAGCCCCAGCATTTT
j_gene: TRBJ2-1; d_gene: .; abundance: few; v_gene: TRBV15; CDR3aa: CATSANPGREQFF; CDR3nt: TGTGCCACCAGCGCAAACCCGGGACGTGAGCAGTTCTTC
j_gene: TRBJ1-2; d_gene: .; abundance: .; v_gene: TRBV4-3; CDR3aa: CASSQEKSARGYTF; CDR3nt: TGCGCCAGCAGCCAAGAAAAATCAGCGAGGGGCTACACCTTC
j_gene: TRBJ1-5; d_gene: .; abundance: .; v_gene: TRBV12-3/TRBV12-4; CDR3aa: CASSRTEGPQHF; CDR3nt: TGTGCCAGCAGTCGGACGGAGGGGCCCCAGCATTTT
j_gene: TRBJ1-2; d_gene: TRBD1; abundance: few; v_gene: TRBV5-1; CDR3aa: CASSSAGGNYGYTF; CDR3nt: TGCGCCAGCAGCTCGGCAGGGGGTAACTATGGCTACACCTTC
j_gene: TRBJ1-2; d_gene: .; abundance: few; v_gene: TRBV5-1; CDR3aa: CASSYSLGPDGYTF; CDR3nt: TGCGCCAGCAGCTATTCCCTGGGCCCCGATGGCTACACCTTC
j_gene: TRBJ2-1; d_gene: TRBD1; abundance: .; v_gene: TRBV7-6; CDR3aa: CASSLVGQGTNEQFF; CDR3nt: TGTGCCAGCAGCTTAGTGGGACAGGGGACCAATGAGCAGTTCTTC
j_gene: TRBJ2-5; d_gene: TRBD2; abundance: many; v_gene: TRBV5-1; CDR3aa: CASSSEVGQAGVETQYF; CDR3nt: TGCGCCAGCAGCTCTGAAGTAGGCCAGGCGGGGGTTGAGACCCAGTACTTC
j_gene: TRBJ2-5; d_gene: .; abundance: few; v_gene: TRBV7-2; CDR3aa: CASSPQGGQETQYF; CDR3nt: TGTGCCAGCAGCCCACAGGGGGGGCAAGAGACCCAGTACTTC